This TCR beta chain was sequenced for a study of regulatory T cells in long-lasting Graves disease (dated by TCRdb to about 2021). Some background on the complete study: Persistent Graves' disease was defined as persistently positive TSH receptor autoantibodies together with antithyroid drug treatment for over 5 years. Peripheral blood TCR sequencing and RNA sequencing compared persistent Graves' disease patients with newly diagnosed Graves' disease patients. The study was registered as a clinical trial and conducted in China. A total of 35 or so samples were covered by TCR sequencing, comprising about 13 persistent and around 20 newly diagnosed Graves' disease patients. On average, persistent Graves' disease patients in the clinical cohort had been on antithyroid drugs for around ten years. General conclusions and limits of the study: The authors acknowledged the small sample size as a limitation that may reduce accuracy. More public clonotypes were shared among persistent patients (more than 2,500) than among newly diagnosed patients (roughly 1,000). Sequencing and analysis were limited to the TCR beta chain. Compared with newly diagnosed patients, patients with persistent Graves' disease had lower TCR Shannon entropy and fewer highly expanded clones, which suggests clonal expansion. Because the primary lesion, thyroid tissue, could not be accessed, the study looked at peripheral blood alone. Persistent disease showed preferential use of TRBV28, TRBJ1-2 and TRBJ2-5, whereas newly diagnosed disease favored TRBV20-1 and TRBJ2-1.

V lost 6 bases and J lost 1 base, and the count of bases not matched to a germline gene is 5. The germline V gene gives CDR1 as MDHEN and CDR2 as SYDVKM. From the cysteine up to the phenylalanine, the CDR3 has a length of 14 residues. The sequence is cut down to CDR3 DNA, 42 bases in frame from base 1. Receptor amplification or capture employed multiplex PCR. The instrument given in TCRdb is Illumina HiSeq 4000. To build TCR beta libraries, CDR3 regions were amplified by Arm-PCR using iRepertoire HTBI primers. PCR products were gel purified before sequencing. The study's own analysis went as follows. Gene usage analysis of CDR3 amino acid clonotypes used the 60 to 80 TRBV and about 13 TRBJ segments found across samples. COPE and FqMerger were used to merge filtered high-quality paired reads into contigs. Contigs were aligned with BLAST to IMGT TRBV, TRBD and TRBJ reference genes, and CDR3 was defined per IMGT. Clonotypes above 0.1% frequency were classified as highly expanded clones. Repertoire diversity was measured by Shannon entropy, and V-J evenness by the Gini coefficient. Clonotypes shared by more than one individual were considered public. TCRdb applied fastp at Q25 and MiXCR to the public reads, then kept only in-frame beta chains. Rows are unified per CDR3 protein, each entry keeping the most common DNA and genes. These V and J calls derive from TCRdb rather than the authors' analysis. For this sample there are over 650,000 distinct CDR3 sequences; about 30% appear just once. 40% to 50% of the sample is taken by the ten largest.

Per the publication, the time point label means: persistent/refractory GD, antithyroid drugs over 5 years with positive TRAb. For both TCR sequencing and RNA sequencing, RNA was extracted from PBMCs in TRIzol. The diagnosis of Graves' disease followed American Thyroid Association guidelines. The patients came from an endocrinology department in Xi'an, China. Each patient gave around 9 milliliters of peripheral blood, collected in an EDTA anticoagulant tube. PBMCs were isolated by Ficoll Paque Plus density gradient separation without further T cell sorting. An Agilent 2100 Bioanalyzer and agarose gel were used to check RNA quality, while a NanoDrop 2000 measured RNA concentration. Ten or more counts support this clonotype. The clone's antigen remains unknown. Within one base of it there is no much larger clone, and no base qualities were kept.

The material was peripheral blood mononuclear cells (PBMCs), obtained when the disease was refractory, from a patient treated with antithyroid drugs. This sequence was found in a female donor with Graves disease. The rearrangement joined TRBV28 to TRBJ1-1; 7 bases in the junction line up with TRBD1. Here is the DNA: TGTGCCAGCAGCGAGACAGGGCAGAACACTGAAGCTTTCTTT. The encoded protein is CASSETGQNTEAFF.